These 5 T cell receptor beta chains share one sample of origin, sequenced in a study of cytomegalovirus exposure and HLA in healthy donors. In the PCR, 60 Vbeta and 13 Jbeta primers were used. Repertoires were generated with immunoSEQ multiplex PCR, while TCRdb's copy carries only in-frame clones and drops some. The sample records some 70,000 clones, around 74% being singletons. The sequenced sample was PBMCs. The source of these receptors is a male donor in good health and CMV-seropositive.

The chain recombines TRBV6-1 with TRBJ1-5; perhaps TRBD1 as D (6 bases). Germline V gene sequence: CDR1 MNHNS, CDR2 SASEGT. The CDR3 covers 16 residues. Trimming pared 0 bases from V and 7 bases from J, leaving 16 bases between. The CDR3 bases are TGTGCCAGCAGTGAAGCATGGGGGCGCGGTGGACAGCCCCAGCATTTT. Residues: CASSEAWGRGGQPQHF.

The chain couples TRBV19 to TRBJ2-5; tentatively, D is TRBD2 (5 bases). The germline V gene has CDR1 LNHDA and CDR2 SQIVND (reference sequence). V was cut by 3 bases and J by 2 bases, with 13 bases left in between. The CDR3 runs 15 residues. The CDR3 region is CASSIVGALQETQYF. Here the CDR3 DNA reads TGTGCCAGTAGTATCGTGGGAGCCCTACAAGAGACCCAGTACTTC. The full variable domain, its missing parts supplied by reference TRBV19 and TRBJ2-5, is DGGITQSPKYLFRKEGQNVTLSCEQNLNHDAMYWYRQDPGQGLRLIYYSQIVNDFQKGDIAEGYSVSREKKESFPLTVTSAQKNPTAFYLCASSIVGALQETQYFGPGTRLLVL.

CDR3 loop: CASSFRVRLDTIYF. For the CDR3, the DNA is TGTGCCAGCAGCTTCCGGGTCCGTTTAGACACCATATATTTT. This sequence joins TRBV5-6 and TRBJ1-3; D not resolved. Trimming took off 2 bases at V and 8 bases at J, with 14 bases between the two ends. In germline, CDR1 is SGHDT, CDR2 YYEEEE. The CDR3 totals 14 residues. The full variable domain, with the rest looked up from reference TRBV5-6 and TRBJ1-3, is DAGVTQSPTHLIKTRGQQVTLRCSPKSGHDTVSWYQQALGQGPQFIFQYYEEEERQRGNFPDRFSGHQFPNYSSELNVNALLLGDSALYLCASSFRVRLDTIYFGEGSWLTVV.

This chain connects TRBV9 to TRBJ2-2, with 9 bases identical to TRBD1. There are 15 residues in the CDR3. Germline CDR1 SGDLS, CDR2 YYNGEE. V dropped 4 bases and J dropped 5; count of bases not matched to a gene: 6. The CDR3 nucleotides read TGTGCCAGCAGCCCCAAACAGGGGGCGACCGGGGAGCTGTTTTTT. This translates into CASSPKQGATGELFF.

V gene TRBV5-1 combines with J gene TRBJ2-3, with TRBD1 as a possible D gene (5 bases). Per the germline V gene, CDR1 is SGHRS and CDR2 is YFSETQ. The length of the CDR3 is 13 residues. V was pared by 6 bases and J by 4 bases, with 12 bases between. This CDR3 is CASNPWGADTQYF. CDR3 nucleotide sequence: TGCGCCAGCAACCCCTGGGGCGCAGATACGCAGTATTTT.